The next 31 T cell receptor beta chains were all read from a single sample in a study of long-term antiretroviral therapy in people with HIV. Researchers report immunoSEQ v3.0 was run at survey level. Produced via immunoSEQ multiplex PCR; TCRdb's table is partial and in-frame only. The table lists around 29,000 clones, roughly 96% of them singletons. This specimen was unsorted PBMCs, taken 5.3 years after starting antiretroviral therapy. The source of these receptors is a man younger than 45 with HIV.

The chain has TRBV4-1 and TRBJ1-4; 7 bases map to TRBD1. CDR1 is MGHRA and CDR2 is YSYEKL in the germline V gene. The CDR3 loop spans 15 amino acids. V gave up 2 bases and J gave up 6 bases; unmatched junction bases: 6. The CDR3, as DNA: TGCGCCAGCAGCCAACGGCAGGGGGATTATGAAAAACTGTTTTTT. Translated, it gives CASSQRQGDYEKLFF.

The V gene is TRBV28, the J gene TRBJ1-1; D perhaps matches TRBD1 (6 bases). CDR1 is MDHEN, CDR2 SYDVKM, per germline. The V end was cut by 6 bases, the J end by 5 bases, with 16 bases between. The CDR3 length is 14 residues. CDR3 in amino acids: CASSLTGSGTEAFF. CDR3 coding DNA: TGTGCCAGCAGCCTGACAGGCTCGGGGACTGAAGCTTTCTTT.

The chain links TRBV30 to TRBJ2-7; D is uncertain. The CDR3 loop spans 12 amino acids. The germline gives CDR1 GTSNPN, CDR2 SVGIG (reference sequence). V gave up 0 bases and J gave up 3 bases, with 6 bases separating them. CDR3 sequence: CAWSVDGYEQYF. CDR3 DNA: TGTGCCTGGAGTGTCGACGGCTACGAGCAGTACTTC.

Relative to its sample, this clone is medium-sized. V is TRBV7-9 and J is TRBJ1-2, with a possible D match to TRBD1 (6 bases). The CDR3 consists of 19 residues. Trimming took off 4 bases at V and 3 bases at J, with 27 bases between the two ends. The germline V gene encodes CDR1 SEHNR and CDR2 FQNEAQ (reference sequence). The CDR3 sequence is CASSSKLHRESAKDYGYTF. CDR3 DNA sequence: TGTGCCAGCAGCTCTAAACTCCACAGGGAATCAGCTAAGGACTATGGCTACACCTTC.

The rearrangement uses TRBV28 and TRBJ2-3; a weak D match, TRBD2 (6 bases). In germline, CDR1 is MDHEN, CDR2 SYDVKM. The germline V and J ends were trimmed by 6 bases and 0 bases, with 25 bases remaining between them. The length of the CDR3 is 19 residues. DNA for the CDR3: TGTGCCAGCAGCCCGTCCCACGAACCGGGACTGCGAAGCACAGATACGCAGTATTTT. Its translation: CASSPSHEPGLRSTDTQYF.

The chain uses TRBV2 and TRBJ2-3; TRBD2 aligns across 10 bases. The V gene end was trimmed by 6 bases and the J gene end by 0 bases; junction bases not matched to a gene: 3. The CDR3 totals 15 residues. CDR1 SNHLY and CDR2 FYNNEI come from the germline V gene. The CDR3 DNA follows: TGTGCCAGCAGCCTACTAGCGGGGAGCACAGATACGCAGTATTTT. Amino acids: CASSLLAGSTDTQYF.

V usage is TRBV27 and J usage is TRBJ1-2, with D possibly TRBD1 on 5 matching bases. Trimming took off 8 bases at V and 7 bases at J, with 14 bases between the two ends. Germline V gene sequence: CDR1 MNHEY, CDR2 SMNVEV (reference sequence). This CDR3 contains 12 residues. CDR3 DNA: TGTGCCAGCGTGGGAGGGACTAGTGGCTACACCTTC. This gives the protein CASVGGTSGYTF.

J is TRBJ2-7 and V is TRBV6-6; 11 bases line up with TRBD2. This CDR3 spans 16 amino acids. V lost 6 bases to trimming and J lost 1 base; unmatched junction nucleotides: 8. Germline V gene data show CDR1 as MNHNY and CDR2 as SVGAGI (reference sequence). CDR3 in DNA: TGTGCCAGCAGCTCTGCCGGGACTAGCGGTTCCTACGAGCAGTACTTC. This gives the protein CASSSAGTSGSYEQYF.

The table lists this clone with a count of one. V gene TRBV5-1 combines with J gene TRBJ1-1; 11 bases align to TRBD1. Trimming cost V 0 bases and J 5 bases; bases outside gene matches: 9. The CDR3 is made up of 17 amino acids. The germline V gene encodes CDR1 SGHRS and CDR2 YFSETQ. The CDR3 is CASSLGIRDRGRTEAFF. The CDR3 DNA reads TGCGCCAGCAGCTTGGGAATCCGGGACAGGGGGAGGACTGAAGCTTTCTTT.

The J gene is TRBJ2-3, the V gene TRBV29-1; D gene ambiguous. The V end lost 3 bases, the J end lost 0 bases, and 4 bases lay between the germline ends. This CDR3 spans 12 amino acids. The V gene's germline CDR1 is SQVTM and CDR2 ANQGSEA. DNA for the CDR3: TGCAGCGTTGAGCGTAGCACAGATACGCAGTATTTT. This codes for CSVERSTDTQYF.

J is TRBJ2-5 and V is TRBV19, with 7 bases that match TRBD1. The V and J ends lost 7 bases and 4 bases, in that order; junction bases with no gene match: 3. Looked up from germline, CDR1 is LNHDA and CDR2 is SQIVND (reference sequence). This CDR3 contains 12 residues. The CDR3, as DNA: TGTGCCAGTACGGCAGGGGGAGAGACCCAGTACTTC. Translating gives CASTAGGETQYF.

The chain links TRBV29-1 to TRBJ2-7, with 9 bases matching TRBD1. The CDR3 has 16 residues. Germline V lookup: CDR1 SQVTM, CDR2 ANQGSEA. After removal of 5 bases from V and 0 bases from J, the junction contained 11 bases not matched to a gene. The CDR3 DNA reads TGCAGCGTTCAGGACAGGGGCGAGGCTTTCTCCTACGAGCAGTACTTC. Its protein product is CSVQDRGEAFSYEQYF.

V and J are TRBV6-5 and TRBJ2-1, with 8 bases lining up with TRBD2. This CDR3 region has 15 residues. Trimming at V came to 5 bases and at J to 5 bases, leaving 8 bases not matched to a gene. Germline lookup yields CDR1 MNHEY and CDR2 SVGAGI. CDR3 sequence (DNA): TGTGCCAGCAGTGTGAGCGGGGGACCTAACAATGAGCAGTTCTTC. It yields the protein CASSVSGGPNNEQFF.

This clone was found once. In DNA, the CDR3 is TGTGCCAGCAGAACGGACAGCTATGGCTACACCTTC. Translation gives CASRTDSYGYTF. The V gene is TRBV6-1, the J gene TRBJ1-2, with D possibly TRBD1 on 6 matching bases. Germline CDR1 is MNHNS and CDR2 is SASEGT. Trimming took off 6 bases at V and 4 bases at J, with 9 bases between the two ends. The CDR3 sequence is 12 residues long.

The rearrangement uses TRBV28 and TRBJ2-7; D remains ambiguous. The germline CDR1 and CDR2 sequences are MDHEN and SYDVKM. V lost 5 bases, J lost 3 bases, and 11 bases lay in between. The CDR3 has 13 residues. The CDR3: CASSMGIHYEQYF. CDR3 sequence (DNA): TGTGCCAGCAGTATGGGAATTCACTACGAGCAGTACTTC. Looking up the rest from reference TRBV28 and TRBJ2-7 gives the full variable domain: DVKVTQSSRYLVKRTGEKVFLECVQDMDHENMFWYRQDPGLGLRLIYFSYDVKMKEKGDIPEGYSVSREKKERFSLILESASTNQTSMYLCASSMGIHYEQYFGPGTRLTVT.

This clone appeared a single time. The chain carries TRBV29-1 and TRBJ2-2; TRBD2 might be the D (6 bases). Germline CDR1 reads SQVTM; CDR2 reads ANQGSEA. The V and J ends lost 4 bases and 3 bases respectively, with 9 bases between them. The CDR3 covers 13 residues. CDR3 in DNA: TGCAGCGTTGGCCGGGAGCACACCGGGGAGCTGTTTTTT. Encoded protein: CSVGREHTGELFF.

The chain recombines TRBV7-9 with TRBJ2-1, with D perhaps matching TRBD2 (6 bases). CDR1 and CDR2 (germline): SEHNR, FQNEAQ (reference sequence). The CDR3 has 16 residues. V was pared by 1 base and J by 5 bases, with 15 bases between. The CDR3 sequence is CASSLVVISGNNEQFF. The CDR3 bases are TGTGCCAGCAGCTTAGTGGTCATTAGCGGCAACAATGAGCAGTTCTTC.

Regarding this clone: In the same sample, other DNA sequences code for this CDR3. The rearrangement uses TRBV28 and TRBJ2-3, with D unresolved. The germline V gene has CDR1 MDHEN and CDR2 SYDVKM. V was trimmed by 3 bases and J by 6 bases, leaving 7 bases between them. The CDR3 contains 12 residues. CDR3 DNA: TGTGCCAGCAGTTTTGGTGCGGATACGCAGTATTTT. The encoded protein is CASSFGADTQYF. The whole variable domain, filled in from reference TRBV28 and TRBJ2-3, reads DVKVTQSSRYLVKRTGEKVFLECVQDMDHENMFWYRQDPGLGLRLIYFSYDVKMKEKGDIPEGYSVSREKKERFSLILESASTNQTSMYLCASSFGADTQYFGPGTRLTVL.

This chain connects TRBV5-4 to TRBJ1-2, with no clear D. The CDR3 loop spans 14 amino acids. Germline CDR1 reads SGHNT; CDR2 reads YYREEE (reference sequence). Deletions cut 4 bases from V and 0 bases from J, with 10 bases between. This chain's CDR3 is CASSPATANYGYTF. The CDR3 region has the DNA TGTGCCAGCAGCCCAGCAACAGCTAACTATGGCTACACCTTC.

This chain joins TRBV9 and TRBJ2-2, with 11 nucleotides matching TRBD2. The J segment lost 4 bases and the V segment lost 4 bases, leaving 6 bases of the junction unmatched. The CDR3 runs to 16 residues. Germline V lookup: CDR1 SGDLS, CDR2 YYNGEE. CDR3 in DNA: TGTGCCAGCAGCCCAGGACTAGCGGGTCTCACCGGGGAGCTGTTTTTT. This codes for CASSPGLAGLTGELFF.

CDR3 sequence reads: CASSSRHLGQGEAFF. The CDR3 nucleotides read TGTGCCAGCAGCTCGCGTCACTTAGGACAGGGAGAAGCTTTCTTT. The chain recombines TRBV21-1 with TRBJ1-1; the D call in the table, TRBD1, was not verified against the DNA. TRBV21-1 is given as a pseudogene. This CDR3 has 15 amino acids.

V and J are TRBV5-8 and TRBJ2-6; D gene ambiguous. This CDR3 comprises 17 residues. CDR1 and CDR2 from the germline V gene are SGHTS and YDEGEE. V lost 1 base to trimming and J lost 0 bases, with 11 bases between them. Here the CDR3 reads CASSLYAGPSGANVLTF. For the CDR3, the DNA is TGTGCCAGCAGCTTGTATGCCGGGCCCTCTGGGGCCAACGTCCTGACTTTC.

The rearrangement joins TRBV28 to TRBJ1-1; D is perhaps TRBD1 (5 bases). Trimming cost V 2 bases and J 6 bases, with 13 bases left between them. Per germline, CDR1 MDHEN and CDR2 SYDVKM. This CDR3 is 14 amino acids long. The chain's CDR3 is CASSLPGRAAEAFF. The CDR3 DNA sequence: TGTGCCAGCAGTTTACCGGGACGGGCAGCTGAAGCTTTCTTT. The full variable domain, completed using reference TRBV28 and TRBJ1-1, is DVKVTQSSRYLVKRTGEKVFLECVQDMDHENMFWYRQDPGLGLRLIYFSYDVKMKEKGDIPEGYSVSREKKERFSLILESASTNQTSMYLCASSLPGRAAEAFFGQGTRLTVV.

This chain connects TRBV4-1 to TRBJ2-7; TRBD2 matches at 13 bases. This CDR3 has 17 amino acids. Germline assignment: CDR1 MGHRA and CDR2 YSYEKL. The V segment lost 1 base and the J segment 4 bases; nucleotides outside the gene matches: 7. CDR3 sequence: CASSQGTRTSGSYEQYF. The CDR3, as DNA: TGCGCCAGCAGCCAAGGAACCAGGACTAGCGGGAGTTACGAGCAGTACTTC.

The gene calls are TRBV30 and TRBJ1-1, with 7 positions matching TRBD1. The CDR3 length is 13 residues. With 2 bases clipped from V and 5 bases from J, the junction kept 5 bases outside the gene matches. Germline assignment: CDR1 GTSNPN and CDR2 SVGIG (reference sequence). The CDR3 DNA reads as TGTGCCTGGAGTCAAGGGGGCCCGACTGAAGCTTTCTTT. Translation: CAWSQGGPTEAFF.

The chain couples TRBV21-1 to TRBJ1-5. TRBV21-1 is given as a pseudogene. This CDR3 region has 15 residues. The CDR3 region is CASSEGGQGNQPQHF. As DNA, the CDR3 is TGTGCCAGCAGCGAGGGGGGGCAGGGCAATCAGCCCCAGCATTTT.

V usage is TRBV28 and J usage is TRBJ1-4, with 7 bases fitting TRBD1. In germline, CDR1 is MDHEN, CDR2 SYDVKM. The CDR3 totals 15 residues. J was trimmed by 7 bases and V by 2 bases; bases with no gene match: 7. The DNA for the CDR3 is TGTGCCAGCAGTTTACCCGGGACAGATGGTGAAAAACTGTTTTTT. Its translation is CASSLPGTDGEKLFF.

V gene TRBV15 combines with J gene TRBJ2-3; 8 bases match TRBD1. Germline V gene sequence: CDR1 LNHNV, CDR2 YYDKDF (reference sequence). The ends lost 1 base at V and 1 base at J; junction bases unmatched: 7. The CDR3 contains 17 residues. CDR3 amino acids: CATSRGLTGEGTDTQYF. For the CDR3, the DNA is TGTGCCACCAGCAGAGGTCTGACAGGGGAGGGCACAGATACGCAGTATTTT. Together with reference TRBV15 and TRBJ2-3, the CDR3 gives the full variable domain: DAMVIQNPRYQVTQFGKPVTLSCSQTLNHNVMYWYQQKSSQAPKLLFHYYDKDFNNEADTPDNFQSRRPNTSFCFLDIRSPGLGDTAMYLCATSRGLTGEGTDTQYFGPGTRLTVL.

The rearrangement joins TRBV5-6 to TRBJ2-3; D is possibly TRBD1 or TRBD2 (5 bases each). V lost 2 bases and J lost 3, with 10 bases in between. The CDR3 sequence is 14 residues long. Germline V gene data show CDR1 as SGHDT and CDR2 as YYEEEE. The CDR3 reads CASSFGTGTDTQYF. In DNA form, the CDR3 reads TGTGCCAGCAGCTTTGGGACCGGTACAGATACGCAGTATTTT.

CDR3 DNA: TGTGCCAGCAGCTTAGGGTCTAGCTTCCAGGGTGAGCAGTTCTTC. It specifies CASSLGSSFQGEQFF. The chain combines TRBV7-6 with TRBJ2-1; either TRBD1 or TRBD2 may fit D (5 bases each). There are 15 residues in the CDR3. Germline V gene sequence: CDR1 SGHVS, CDR2 FNYEAQ. V lost 1 base to trimming and J lost 9 bases, with 16 bases between them.

V gene TRBV9 combines with J gene TRBJ2-7; D may be TRBD2 (7 bases). Germline CDR1 and CDR2: SGDLS and YYNGEE. The CDR3 sequence is 17 residues long. Trimming cost V 0 bases and J 3 bases, with 19 bases left between them. Written as DNA, the CDR3 is TGTGCCAGCAGCGTAGGAGTGGCTAGCGGAGGGGGCTACGAGCAGTACTTC. It translates to CASSVGVASGGGYEQYF. Variable domain in full (rest from reference TRBV9 and TRBJ2-7): DSGVTQTPKHLITATGQRVTLRCSPRSGDLSVYWYQQSLDQGLQFLIQYYNGEERAKGNILERFSAQQFPDLHSELNLSSLELGDSALYFCASSVGVASGGGYEQYFGPGTRLTVT.